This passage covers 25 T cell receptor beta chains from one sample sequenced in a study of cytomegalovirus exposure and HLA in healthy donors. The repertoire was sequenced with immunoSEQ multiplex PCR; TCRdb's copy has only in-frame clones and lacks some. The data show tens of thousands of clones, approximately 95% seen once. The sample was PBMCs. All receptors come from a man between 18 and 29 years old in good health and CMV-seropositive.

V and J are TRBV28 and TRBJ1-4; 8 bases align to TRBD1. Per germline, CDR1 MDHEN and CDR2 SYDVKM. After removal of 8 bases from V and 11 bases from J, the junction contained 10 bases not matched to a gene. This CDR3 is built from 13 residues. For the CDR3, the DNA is TGTGCCAGCCTGGGCCACCGACAGGGGAAACTGTTTTTT. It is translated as CASLGHRQGKLFF.

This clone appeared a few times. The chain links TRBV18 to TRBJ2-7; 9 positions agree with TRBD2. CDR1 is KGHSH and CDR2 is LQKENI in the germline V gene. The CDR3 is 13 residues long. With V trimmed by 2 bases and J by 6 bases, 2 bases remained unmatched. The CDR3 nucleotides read TGTGCCAGCTCACCATCTAGCGGGGTCGAGCAGTACTTC. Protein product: CASSPSSGVEQYF. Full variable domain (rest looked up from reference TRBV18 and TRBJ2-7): NAGVMQNPRHLVRRRGQEARLRCSPMKGHSHVYWYRQLPEEGLKFMVYLQKENIIDESGMPKERFSAEFPKEGPSILRIQQVVRGDSAAYFCASSPSSGVEQYFGPGTRLTVT.

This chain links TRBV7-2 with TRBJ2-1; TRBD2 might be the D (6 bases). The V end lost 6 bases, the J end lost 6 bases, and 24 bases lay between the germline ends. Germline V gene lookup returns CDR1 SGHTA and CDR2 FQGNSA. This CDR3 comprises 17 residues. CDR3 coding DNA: TGTGCCAGCAGAGAGAGAATGGAGGGCGGGGCGGGCAATGAGCAGTTCTTC. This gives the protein CASRERMEGGAGNEQFF. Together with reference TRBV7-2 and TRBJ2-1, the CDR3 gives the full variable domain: GAGVSQSPSNKVTEKGKDVELRCDPISGHTALYWYRQSLGQGLEFLIYFQGNSAPDKSGLPSDRFSAERTGGSVSTLTIQRTQQEDSAVYLCASRERMEGGAGNEQFFGPGTRLTVL.

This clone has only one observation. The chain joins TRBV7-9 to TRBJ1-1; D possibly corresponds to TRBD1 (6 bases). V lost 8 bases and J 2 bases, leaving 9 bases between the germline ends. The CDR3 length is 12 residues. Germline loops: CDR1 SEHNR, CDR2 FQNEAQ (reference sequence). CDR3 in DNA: TGTGCCAGCCAAGGGGGTAACACTGAAGCTTTCTTT. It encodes CASQGGNTEAFF.

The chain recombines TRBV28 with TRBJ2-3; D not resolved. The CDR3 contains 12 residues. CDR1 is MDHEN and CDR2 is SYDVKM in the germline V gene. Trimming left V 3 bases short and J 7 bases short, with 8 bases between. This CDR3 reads CASSFLRYTQYF. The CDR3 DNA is TGTGCCAGCAGTTTTTTGCGGTATACGCAGTATTTT.

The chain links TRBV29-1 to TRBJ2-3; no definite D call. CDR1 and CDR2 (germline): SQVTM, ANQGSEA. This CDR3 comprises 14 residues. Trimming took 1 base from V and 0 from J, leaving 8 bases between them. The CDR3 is CSVEGPTSTDTQYF. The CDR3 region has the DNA TGCAGCGTTGAAGGCCCGACTAGCACAGATACGCAGTATTTT.

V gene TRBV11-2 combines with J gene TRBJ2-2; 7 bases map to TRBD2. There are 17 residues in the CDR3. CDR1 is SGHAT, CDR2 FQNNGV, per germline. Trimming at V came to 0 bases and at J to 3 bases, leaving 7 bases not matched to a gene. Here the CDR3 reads CASSLDHVGGDTGELFF. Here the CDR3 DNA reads TGTGCCAGCAGCTTAGATCACGTGGGAGGGGACACCGGGGAGCTGTTTTTT. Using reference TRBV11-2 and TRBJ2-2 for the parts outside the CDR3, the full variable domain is EAGVAQSPRYKIIEKRQSVAFWCNPISGHATLYWYQQILGQGPKLLIQFQNNGVVDDSQLPKDRFSAERLKGVDSTLKIQPAKLEDSAVYLCASSLDHVGGDTGELFFGEGSRLTVL.

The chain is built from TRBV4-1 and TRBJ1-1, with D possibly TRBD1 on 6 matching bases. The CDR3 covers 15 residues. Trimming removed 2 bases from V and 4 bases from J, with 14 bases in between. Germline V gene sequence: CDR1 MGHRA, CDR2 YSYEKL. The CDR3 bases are TGCGCCAGCAGCCAAACCCAGAACAGGGTCACTGAAGCTTTCTTT. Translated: CASSQTQNRVTEAFF.

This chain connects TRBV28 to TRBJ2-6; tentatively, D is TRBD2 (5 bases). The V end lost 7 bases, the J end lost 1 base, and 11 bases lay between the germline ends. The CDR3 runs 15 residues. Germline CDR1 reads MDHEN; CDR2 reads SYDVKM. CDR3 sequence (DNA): TGTGCCAGCACCCAGCGACTATCTGGGGCCAACGTCCTGACTTTC. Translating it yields CASTQRLSGANVLTF.

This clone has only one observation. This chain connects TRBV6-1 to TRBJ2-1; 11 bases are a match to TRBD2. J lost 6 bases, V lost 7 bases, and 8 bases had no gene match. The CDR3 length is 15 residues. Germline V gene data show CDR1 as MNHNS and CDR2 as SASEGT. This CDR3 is CASKGGLAVSNEQFF. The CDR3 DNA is TGTGCCAGCAAGGGGGGACTAGCGGTAAGCAATGAGCAGTTCTTC.

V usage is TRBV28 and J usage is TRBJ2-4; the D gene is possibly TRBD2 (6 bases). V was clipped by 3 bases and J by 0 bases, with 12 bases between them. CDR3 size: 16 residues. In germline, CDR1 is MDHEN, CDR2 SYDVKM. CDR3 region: CASSFWGTLAKNIQYF. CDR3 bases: TGTGCCAGCAGTTTCTGGGGGACTCTAGCCAAAAACATTCAGTACTTC.

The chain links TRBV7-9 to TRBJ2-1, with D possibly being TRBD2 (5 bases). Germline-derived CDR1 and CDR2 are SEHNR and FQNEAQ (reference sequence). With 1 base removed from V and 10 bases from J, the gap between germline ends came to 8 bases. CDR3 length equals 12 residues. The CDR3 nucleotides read TGTGCCAGCAGCTTAGTTACGGGGGAGCAGTTCTTC. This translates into CASSLVTGEQFF.

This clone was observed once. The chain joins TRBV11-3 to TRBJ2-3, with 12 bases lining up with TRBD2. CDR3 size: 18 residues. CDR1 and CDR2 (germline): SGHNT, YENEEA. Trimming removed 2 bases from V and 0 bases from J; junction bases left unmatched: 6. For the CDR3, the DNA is TGTGCCAGCAGCTTACTAGCGGGAGGGCCTATTAGCACAGATACGCAGTATTTT. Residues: CASSLLAGGPISTDTQYF.

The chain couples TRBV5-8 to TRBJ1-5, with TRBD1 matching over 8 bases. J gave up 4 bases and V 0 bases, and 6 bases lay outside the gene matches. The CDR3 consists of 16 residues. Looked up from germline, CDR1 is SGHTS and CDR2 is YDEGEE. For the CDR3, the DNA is TGTGCCAGCAGCTTGGAACAGGGGGTGATTAATCAGCCCCAGCATTTT. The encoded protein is CASSLEQGVINQPQHF.

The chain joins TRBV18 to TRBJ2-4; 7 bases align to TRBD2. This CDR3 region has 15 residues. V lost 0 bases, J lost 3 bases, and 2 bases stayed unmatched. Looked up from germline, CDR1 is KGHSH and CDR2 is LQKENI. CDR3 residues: CASSPPGRGKNIQYF. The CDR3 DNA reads TGTGCCAGCTCACCACCTGGGAGGGGCAAAAACATTCAGTACTTC.

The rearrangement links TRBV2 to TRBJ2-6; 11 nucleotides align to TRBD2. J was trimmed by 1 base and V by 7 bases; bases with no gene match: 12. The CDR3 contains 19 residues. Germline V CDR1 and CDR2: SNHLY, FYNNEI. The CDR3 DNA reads TGTGCCAGCACCACCGGACTAACTAGCGGGAGTTCTGGGGCCAACGTCCTGACTTTC. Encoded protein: CASTTGLTSGSSGANVLTF.

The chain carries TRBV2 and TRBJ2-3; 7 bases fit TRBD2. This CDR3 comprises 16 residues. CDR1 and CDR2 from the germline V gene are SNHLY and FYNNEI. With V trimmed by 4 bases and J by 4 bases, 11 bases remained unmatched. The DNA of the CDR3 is TGTGCCAGCAGTGCCGACTGGGGCGGGAGAGCAGATACGCAGTATTTT. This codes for CASSADWGGRADTQYF.

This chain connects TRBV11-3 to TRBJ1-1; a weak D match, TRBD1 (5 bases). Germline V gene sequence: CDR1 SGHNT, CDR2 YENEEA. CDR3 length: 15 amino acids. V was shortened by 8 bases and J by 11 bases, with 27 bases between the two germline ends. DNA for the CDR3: TGTGCCAGCTGGAAAGGAATGGGGGGGAACACTTGGGCTTTCTTT. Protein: CASWKGMGGNTWAFF. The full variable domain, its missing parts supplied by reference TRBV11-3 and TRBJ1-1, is EAGVVQSPRYKIIEKKQPVAFWCNPISGHNTLYWYLQNLGQGPELLIRYENEEAVDDSQLPKDRFSAERLKGVDSTLKIQPAELGDSAVYLCASWKGMGGNTWAFFGQGTRLTVV.

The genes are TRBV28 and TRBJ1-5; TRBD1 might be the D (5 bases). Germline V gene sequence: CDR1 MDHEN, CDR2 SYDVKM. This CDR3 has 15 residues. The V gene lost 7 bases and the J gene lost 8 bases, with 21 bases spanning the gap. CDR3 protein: CASTPGGADPKPQHF. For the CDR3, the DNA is TGTGCCAGCACTCCTGGCGGGGCCGATCCCAAGCCCCAGCATTTT.

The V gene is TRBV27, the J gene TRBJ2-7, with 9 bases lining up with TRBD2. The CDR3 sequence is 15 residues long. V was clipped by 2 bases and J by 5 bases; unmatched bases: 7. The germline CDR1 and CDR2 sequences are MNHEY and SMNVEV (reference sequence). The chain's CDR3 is CASSLGAGGSHEQYF. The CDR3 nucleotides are TGTGCCAGCAGTTTAGGCGCGGGAGGGTCCCACGAGCAGTACTTC.

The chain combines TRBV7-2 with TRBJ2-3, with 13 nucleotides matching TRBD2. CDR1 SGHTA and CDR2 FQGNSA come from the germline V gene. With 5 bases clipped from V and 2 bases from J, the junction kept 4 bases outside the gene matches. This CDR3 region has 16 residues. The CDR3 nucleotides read TGTGCCAGCAGCCCAGGACTAGCGGGAGCCACAGATACGCAGTATTTT. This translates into CASSPGLAGATDTQYF.

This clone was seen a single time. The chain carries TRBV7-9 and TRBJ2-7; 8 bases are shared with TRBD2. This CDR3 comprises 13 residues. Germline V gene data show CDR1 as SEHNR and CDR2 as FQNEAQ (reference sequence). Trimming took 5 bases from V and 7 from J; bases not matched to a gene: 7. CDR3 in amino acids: CASSRAGGGEQYF. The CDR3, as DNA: TGTGCCAGCAGCCGGGCGGGGGGCGGAGAGCAGTACTTC.

The CDR3 nucleotides are TGTGCCAGCAGTTTATTTTCGGGACAGGGTTCTAACTATGGCTACACCTTC. As protein: CASSLFSGQGSNYGYTF. This chain joins TRBV27 and TRBJ1-2; 9 nucleotides match TRBD1. Trimming removed 1 base from V and 0 bases from J; junction bases left unmatched: 6. The length of the CDR3 is 17 residues. Per germline, CDR1 MNHEY and CDR2 SMNVEV (reference sequence).

The CDR3 region is CASSEYEGGTVQETQYF. CDR3 nucleotide sequence: TGTGCCAGCAGTGAATATGAGGGAGGGACGGTCCAAGAGACCCAGTACTTC. The rearrangement uses TRBV25-1 and TRBJ2-5; 7 nucleotides agree with TRBD2. The trim removed 0 bases at V and 1 base at J, leaving 8 bases unmatched. Germline V gene sequence: CDR1 MGHDK, CDR2 SYGVNS. The CDR3 totals 17 residues.

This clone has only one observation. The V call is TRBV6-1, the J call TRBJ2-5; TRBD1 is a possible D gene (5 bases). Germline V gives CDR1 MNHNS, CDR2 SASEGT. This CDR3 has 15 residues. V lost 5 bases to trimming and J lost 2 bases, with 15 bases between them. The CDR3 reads CASSLSPGKQETQYF. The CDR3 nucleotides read TGTGCCAGCAGTTTATCCCCAGGGAAACAAGAGACCCAGTACTTC.